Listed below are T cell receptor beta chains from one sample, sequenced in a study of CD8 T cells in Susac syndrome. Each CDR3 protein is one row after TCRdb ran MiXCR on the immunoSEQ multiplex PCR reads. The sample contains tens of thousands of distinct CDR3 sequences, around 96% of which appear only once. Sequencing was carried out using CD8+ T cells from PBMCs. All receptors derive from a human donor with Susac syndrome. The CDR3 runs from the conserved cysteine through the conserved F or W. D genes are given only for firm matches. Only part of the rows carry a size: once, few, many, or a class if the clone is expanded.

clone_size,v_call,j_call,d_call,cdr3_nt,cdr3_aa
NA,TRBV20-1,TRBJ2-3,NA,TGCAGTGCTGAACGGGGACTCGAGGAGGGGTATACGCAGTATTTT,CSAERGLEEGYTQYF
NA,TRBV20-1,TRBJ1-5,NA,TGCAGTGCCCTGAGGGGCGCAGAGGGACATTTT,CSALRGAEGHF
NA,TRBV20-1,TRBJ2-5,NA,TGCAGTGCTAGGGCCGGGAAAACCCAGTACTTC,CSARAGKTQYF
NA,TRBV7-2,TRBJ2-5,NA,TGTGCCAGCAGCTTAGCGAATGGAGTTGGGGAGACCCAGTACTTC,CASSLANGVGETQYF
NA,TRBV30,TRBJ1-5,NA,TGTGCCTGGAGTTGGGGGGGAGTAGGTCAGCCCCAGCATTTT,CAWSWGGVGQPQHF
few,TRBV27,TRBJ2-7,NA,TGTGCCAGCAGTTTATTACAGGGCTACGAGCAGTACTTC,CASSLLQGYEQYF
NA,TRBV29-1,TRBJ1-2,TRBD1,TGCAGCGTGGTACAGGGGGCAGGCGACTATGGCTACACCTTC,CSVVQGAGDYGYTF
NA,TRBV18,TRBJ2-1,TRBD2,TGTGCCAGCTCACTATCTAGCGGGGGGATCAATGAGCAGTTCTTC,CASSLSSGGINEQFF
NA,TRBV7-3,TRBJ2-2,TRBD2,TGTGCCAGCAGCCGACTAGCGGGGGTGACCGGGGAGCTGTTTTTT,CASSRLAGVTGELFF
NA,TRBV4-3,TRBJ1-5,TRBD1,TGCGCCAGCAGCCAAGATTTGGGACAGGGGGCTTCGGGCAATCAGCCCCAGCATTTT,CASSQDLGQGASGNQPQHF
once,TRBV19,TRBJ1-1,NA,TGTGCCAGTAGTATAGTGTGGGGGATGAACACTGAAGCTTTCTTT,CASSIVWGMNTEAFF
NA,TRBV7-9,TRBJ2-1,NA,TGTGCCAGCAGCTTACCACACTCGAATGAGCAGTTCTTC,CASSLPHSNEQFF
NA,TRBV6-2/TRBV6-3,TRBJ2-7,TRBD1,TGTGCCAGCAAGGAGACCAGGGGGTACGAGCAGTACTTC,CASKETRGYEQYF
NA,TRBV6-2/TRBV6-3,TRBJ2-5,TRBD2,TGTGCCAGCAGTTACATCCCCCCCTTGCGGGGGGGCGAAGAGACCCAGTACTTC,CASSYIPPLRGGEETQYF
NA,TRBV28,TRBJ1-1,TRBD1,TGTGCCAGCAAAATTGCCGGGACAGGGGACGGTGAAGCTTTCTTT,CASKIAGTGDGEAFF
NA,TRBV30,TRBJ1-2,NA,TGTGCCTGGAGTGGGAGGGCTTCGCGACGTGACTATGGCTACACCTTC,CAWSGRASRRDYGYTF
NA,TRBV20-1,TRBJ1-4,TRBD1,TGCAGTGCTAGAGATTCCGAAAATCCGGGACAGGGAAATGAAAAACTGTTTTTT,CSARDSENPGQGNEKLFF
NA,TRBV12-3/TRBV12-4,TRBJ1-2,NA,TGTGCCTGCAGTTTACCACAGGGTGGCACCTATGGCTACACCTTC,CACSLPQGGTYGYTF
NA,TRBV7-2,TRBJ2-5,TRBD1,TGTGCCAGCAGCGGTCGGACAGGGGGTACTGGGGAGACCCAGTACTTC,CASSGRTGGTGETQYF
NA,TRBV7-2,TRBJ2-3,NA,TGTGCCAGCAGCTTAGTTAGCAGCACAGATACGCAGTATTTT,CASSLVSSTDTQYF
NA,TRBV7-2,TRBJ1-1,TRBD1,TGTGCCAGTGGGACAGTGAACACTGAAGCTTTCTTT,CASGTVNTEAFF
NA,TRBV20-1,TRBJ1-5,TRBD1,TGCAGTGCTAGGCGTCCGGGACAGGGTGTAGGGGATCAGCCCCAGCATTTT,CSARRPGQGVGDQPQHF
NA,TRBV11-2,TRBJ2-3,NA,TGTGCCAGCAGCTTATCGGGGTTGGCAGATACGCAGTATTTT,CASSLSGLADTQYF
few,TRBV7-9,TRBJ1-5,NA,TGTGCCAGCAGCTTAGGCCAGCCCCAGCATTTT,CASSLGQPQHF
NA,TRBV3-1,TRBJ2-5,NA,TGTGCCAGCAGCCAAGATCCCGGAGGGGCCCAGTACTTC,CASSQDPGGAQYF
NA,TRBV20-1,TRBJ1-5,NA,TGCAGTGCTGGAGACAGTAGCAATCAGCCCCAGCATTTT,CSAGDSSNQPQHF
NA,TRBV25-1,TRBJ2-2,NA,TGTGCCAGCTCAGGGGTCACCGGGGAGCTGTTTTTT,CASSGVTGELFF
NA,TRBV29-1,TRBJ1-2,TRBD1,TGCAGCGTTGAAAACAACAGGGGCCGGGACTATGGCTACACCTTC,CSVENNRGRDYGYTF
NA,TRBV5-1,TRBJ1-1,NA,TGCGCCAGCAGCCTTCAGGGGATTAACACTGAAGCTTTCTTT,CASSLQGINTEAFF
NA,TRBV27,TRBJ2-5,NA,TGTGCCAGCAGTTCGATAGGACAGACTCTCCCTGGGGAGACCCAGTACTTC,CASSSIGQTLPGETQYF